This TCR beta chain was found in a study of T cell repertoires in cytomegalovirus infection. Across the whole study: Indicated by public TCR beta signatures were CMV infection and matching HLA type. Study results and limitations: Carriers of CMV plus the relevant HLA were identified by cumulative public TCR beta family frequency. Dominant in the ex vivo response were TCR beta clonotypes restricted by HLA-C and specific for CMV.

This clonotype was counted ten times or more. Its antigen is still unknown. V dropped 6 bases and J dropped 3 bases, with 15 bases sitting between them. Per germline, CDR1 SGHVS and CDR2 FQNEAQ. The CDR3 runs to 15 residues. TCRdb reanalysed the reads using MiXCR and keeps one entry per CDR3 protein. The sample gives around 140,000 distinct CDR3 sequences, roughly 6.5% of which show up once; roughly 17% is in the top ten. This rearrangement joins TRBV7-8 to TRBJ1-3; weak D call: TRBD1 (5 bases). The origin of this receptor is a human donor in good health (CMV status not recorded). Some clones in this sample may be carry-over from other donors' samples. Sequenced material: PBMCs. CDR3 amino acids: CASSSGGGSGNTIYF. The CDR3 nucleotides are TGTGCCAGCAGTTCCGGCGGGGGAAGTGGAAACACCATATATTTT.